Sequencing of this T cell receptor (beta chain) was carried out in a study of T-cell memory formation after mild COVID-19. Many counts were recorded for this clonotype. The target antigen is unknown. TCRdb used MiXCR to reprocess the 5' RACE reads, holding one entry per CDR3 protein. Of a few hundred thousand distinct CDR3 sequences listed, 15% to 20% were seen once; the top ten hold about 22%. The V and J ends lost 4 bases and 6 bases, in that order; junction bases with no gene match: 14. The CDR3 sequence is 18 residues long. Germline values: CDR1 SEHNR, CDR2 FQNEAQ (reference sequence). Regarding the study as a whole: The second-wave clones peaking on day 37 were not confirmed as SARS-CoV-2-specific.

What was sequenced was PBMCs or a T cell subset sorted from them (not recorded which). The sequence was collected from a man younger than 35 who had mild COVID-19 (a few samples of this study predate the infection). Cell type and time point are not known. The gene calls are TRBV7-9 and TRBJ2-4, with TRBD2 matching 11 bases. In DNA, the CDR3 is TGTGCCAGCAGCTCGACAGATTCTAGCGGGGGGCCGGGAAACATTCAGTACTTC. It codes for CASSSTDSSGGPGNIQYF.